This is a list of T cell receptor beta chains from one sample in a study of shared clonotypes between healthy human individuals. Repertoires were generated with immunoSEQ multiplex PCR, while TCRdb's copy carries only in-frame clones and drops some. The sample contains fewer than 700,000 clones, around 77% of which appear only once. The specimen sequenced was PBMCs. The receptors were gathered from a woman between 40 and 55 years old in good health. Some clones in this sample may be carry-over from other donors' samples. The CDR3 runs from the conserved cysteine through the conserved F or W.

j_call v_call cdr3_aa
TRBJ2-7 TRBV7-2 CASSLAPWTATPGTSGGYEQYF
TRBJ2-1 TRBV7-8 CASNPSGILYNEQFF
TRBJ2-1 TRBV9 CASSVNNQERTYNEQFF
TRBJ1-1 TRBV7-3 CASSGQGANTEAFF
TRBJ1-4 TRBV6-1 CASSESRVTNEKLFF
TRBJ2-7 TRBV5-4 CASSLGGRDREQYF
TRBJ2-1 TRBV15 CATSLAGPSYNEQFF
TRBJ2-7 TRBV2 CASRGPGGSEQYF
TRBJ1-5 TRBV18 CASSPVGGEPQHF
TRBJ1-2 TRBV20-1 CSAQGDYGYTF
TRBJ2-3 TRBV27 CASSLAGTSGNTQYF
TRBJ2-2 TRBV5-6 CASSPSGTFTGELFF
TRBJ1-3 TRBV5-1 CASSIGQVISGNTIYF
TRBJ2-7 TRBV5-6 CASRAGASYEQYF
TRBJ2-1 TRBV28 CASSPRGGTVYNEQFF
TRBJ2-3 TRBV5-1 CASSLSLAASSTDTQYF
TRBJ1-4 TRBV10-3 CAISDPGQPNEKLFF
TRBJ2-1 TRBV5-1 CASSSPSGALYNEQFF
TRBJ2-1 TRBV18 CASSPRLAGGYNEQFF
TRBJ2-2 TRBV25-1 CASSERQGYTGELFF
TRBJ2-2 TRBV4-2 CASSQSRARGVPGELFF
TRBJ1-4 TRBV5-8 CASSSTGLPNEKLFF
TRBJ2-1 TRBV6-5 CASSPRQGSQNEQFF
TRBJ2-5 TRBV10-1 CASSHRDLLTQYF
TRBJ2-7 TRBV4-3 CASSHRDRDDEQYF
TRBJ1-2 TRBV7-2 CASSFERNYGYTF
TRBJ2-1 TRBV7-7 CASSLDGSGRNEQFF
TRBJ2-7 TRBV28 CASSLFSGSPSYEQYF
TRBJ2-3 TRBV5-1 CASSLPSGTSGITDTQYF
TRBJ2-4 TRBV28 CASSLTWGSKNIQYF
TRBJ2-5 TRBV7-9 CASSFAGEETQYF
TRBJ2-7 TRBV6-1 CASSDYYEQYF
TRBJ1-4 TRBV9 CASSPEGGTTNEKLFF
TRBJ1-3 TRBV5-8 CASSLDRTPGNTIYF
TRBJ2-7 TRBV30 CAWSGASPLYEQYF
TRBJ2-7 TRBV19 CASSGTPGGSTYEQYF
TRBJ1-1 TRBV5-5 CASSTRLGTTEAFF